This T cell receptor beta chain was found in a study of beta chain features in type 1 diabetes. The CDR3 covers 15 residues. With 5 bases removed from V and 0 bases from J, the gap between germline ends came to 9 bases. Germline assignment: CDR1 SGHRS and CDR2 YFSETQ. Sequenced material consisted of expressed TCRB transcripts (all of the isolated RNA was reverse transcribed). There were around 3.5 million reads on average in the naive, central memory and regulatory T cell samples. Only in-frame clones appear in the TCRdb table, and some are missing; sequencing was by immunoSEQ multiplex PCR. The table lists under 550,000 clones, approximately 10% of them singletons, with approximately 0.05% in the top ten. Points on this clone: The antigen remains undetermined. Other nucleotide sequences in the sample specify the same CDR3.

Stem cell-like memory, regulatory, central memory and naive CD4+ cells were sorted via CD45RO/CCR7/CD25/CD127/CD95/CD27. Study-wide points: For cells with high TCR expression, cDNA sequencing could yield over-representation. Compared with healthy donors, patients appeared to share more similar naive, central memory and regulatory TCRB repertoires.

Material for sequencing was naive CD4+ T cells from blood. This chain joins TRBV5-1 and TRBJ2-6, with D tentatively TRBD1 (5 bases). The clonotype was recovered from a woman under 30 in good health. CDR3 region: CASSYRGSGANVLTF. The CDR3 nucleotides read TGCGCCAGCAGTTATAGGGGCTCTGGGGCCAACGTCCTGACTTTC.